The rows below give T cell receptor beta chains drawn from one sample of a study of T cell repertoires in aging, cancer and after chemotherapy. TCRdb used MiXCR to reprocess the multiplex PCR reads, holding one entry per CDR3 protein. The sample includes about 5,100 distinct CDR3 sequences, around 35% of them seen just once. Sequencing input: blood. Source of these receptors: a human donor with a blood cancer. The CDR3 runs from the conserved cysteine through the conserved F or W. The D gene is left open where the match is weak. The listing skips clone size in some rows; elsewhere it reads once, few, many or a size class.

TRBJ2-2,TRBD2,TRBV12-3/TRBV12-4,-,CASSRTSGGVNTGELFF,TGTGCCAGCAGCCGGACTAGCGGGGGGGTGAACACCGGGGAGCTGTTTTTT
TRBJ1-5,-,TRBV10-2,-,CASQIDPGNQPQHF,TGCGCCAGCCAGATAGACCCGGGCAATCAGCCCCAGCATTTT
TRBJ1-6,TRBD1,TRBV30,-,CAWRLRDRGYSPLHF,TGTGCCTGGAGACTTCGGGACAGGGGGTATTCACCCCTCCACTTT
TRBJ2-7,-,TRBV12-3/TRBV12-4,-,CASSLTGQSDEQYF,TGTGCCAGCAGTCTAACGGGACAAAGCGACGAGCAGTACTTC
TRBJ1-5,-,TRBV6-5,-,CASSYGARAQPQHF,TGTGCCAGCAGTTACGGAGCCAGGGCTCAGCCCCAGCATTTT
TRBJ1-2,-,TRBV19,few,CASRALPREGYTF,TGTGCCAGCAGGGCCCTACCCCGGGAGGGCTACACCTTC
TRBJ1-4,-,TRBV7-6,-,CASSSRTEGFANEKLFF,TGTGCCAGCAGCTCCCGGACAGAAGGGTTTGCTAATGAAAAACTGTTTTTT
TRBJ2-3,-,TRBV6-5,medium-sized,CASRTHPLDTQYF,TGTGCCAGCAGAACGCACCCCCTAGATACGCAGTATTTT
TRBJ2-5,-,TRBV27,-,CASRPHRDRETQYF,TGTGCCAGCAGGCCCCACCGGGACCGAGAGACCCAGTACTTC
TRBJ1-2,-,TRBV12-3/TRBV12-4,-,CASSLGGWGYTF,TGTGCCAGCAGTTTAGGCGGATGGGGCTACACCTTC
TRBJ2-7,-,TRBV20-1,medium-sized,CSERKGSYEQYF,TGCAGTGAGAGAAAGGGCTCCTACGAGCAGTACTTC
TRBJ2-1,-,TRBV6-5,-,CASSPSRASFNEQFF,TGTGCCAGCAGCCCGTCCAGGGCGTCGTTCAATGAGCAGTTCTTC